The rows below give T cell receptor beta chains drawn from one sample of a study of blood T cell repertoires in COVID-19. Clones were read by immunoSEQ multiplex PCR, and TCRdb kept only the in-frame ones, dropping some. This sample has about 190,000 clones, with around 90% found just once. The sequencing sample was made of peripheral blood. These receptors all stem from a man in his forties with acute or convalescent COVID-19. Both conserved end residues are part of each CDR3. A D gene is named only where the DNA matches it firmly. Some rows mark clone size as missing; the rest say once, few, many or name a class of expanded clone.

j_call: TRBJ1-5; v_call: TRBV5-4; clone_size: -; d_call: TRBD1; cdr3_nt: TGTGCCAGCAGCCGGGACAGGGGAAGCAATCAGCCCCAGCATTTT; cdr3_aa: CASSRDRGSNQPQHF
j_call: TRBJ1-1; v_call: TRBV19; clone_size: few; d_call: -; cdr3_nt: TGTGCCAGTAGTAGAGCGAACACTGAAGCTTTCTTT; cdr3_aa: CASSRANTEAFF
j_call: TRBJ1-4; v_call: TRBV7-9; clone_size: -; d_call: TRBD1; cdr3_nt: TGTGCCAGCAGCGTACAGGGGGTTAATGAAAAACTGTTTTTT; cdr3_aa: CASSVQGVNEKLFF
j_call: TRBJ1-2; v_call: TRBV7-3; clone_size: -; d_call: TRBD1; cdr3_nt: TGTGCCAGCAGCTCACAGGGGTCGCTTGGCTACACCTTC; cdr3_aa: CASSSQGSLGYTF
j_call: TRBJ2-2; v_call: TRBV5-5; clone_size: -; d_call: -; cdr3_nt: TGTGCCAGCAGCTTGCCGATTGGACTCACCGGGGAGCTGTTTTTT; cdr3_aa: CASSLPIGLTGELFF
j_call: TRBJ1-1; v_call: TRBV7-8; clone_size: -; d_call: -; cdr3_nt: TGTGCCAGCAGTTTGACTGACACTGAAGCTTTCTTT; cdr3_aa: CASSLTDTEAFF
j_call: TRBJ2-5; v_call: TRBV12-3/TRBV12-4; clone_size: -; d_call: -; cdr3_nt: TGTGCCAGCAGTCAGGGGGAGACCCAGTACTTC; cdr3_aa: CASSQGETQYF
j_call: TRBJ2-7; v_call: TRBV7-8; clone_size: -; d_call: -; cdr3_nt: TGTGCCAGCAGCTTAGCTTCAGGGTTCGCCCTTTACGAGCAGTACTTC; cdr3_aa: CASSLASGFALYEQYF
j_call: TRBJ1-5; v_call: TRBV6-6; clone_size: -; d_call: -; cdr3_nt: TGTGCCAGCAGTTACTCGGACAAGGGCAATCAGCCCCAGCATTTT; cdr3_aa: CASSYSDKGNQPQHF
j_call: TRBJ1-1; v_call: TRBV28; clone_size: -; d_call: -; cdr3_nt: TGTGCCAGCAGTTTATTTCGGGTGGCAGCTTTCTTT; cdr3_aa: CASSLFRVAAFF
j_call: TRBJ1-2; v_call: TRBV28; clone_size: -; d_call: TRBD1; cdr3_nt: TGTGCCAGCAGTTTCCTAGACAGGGCTGACGGCTACACCTTC; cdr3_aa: CASSFLDRADGYTF
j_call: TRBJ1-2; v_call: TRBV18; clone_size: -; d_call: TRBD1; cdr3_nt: TGTGCCAGCTCACGGGACAGGGCGTTCTATGGCTACACCTTC; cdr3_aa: CASSRDRAFYGYTF
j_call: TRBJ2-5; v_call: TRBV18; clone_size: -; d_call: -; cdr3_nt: TGTGCCAGCACTACGTACCAAGAGACCCAGTACTTC; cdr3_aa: CASTTYQETQYF
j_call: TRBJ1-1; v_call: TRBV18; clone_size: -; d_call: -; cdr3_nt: TGTGCCAGCTCACCCGCGACAGGAAACACTGAAGCTTTCTTT; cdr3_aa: CASSPATGNTEAFF
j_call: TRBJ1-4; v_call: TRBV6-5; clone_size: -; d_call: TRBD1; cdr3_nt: TGTGCCACTATAAATGACAGGGAAAATGAAAAACTGTTTTTT; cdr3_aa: CATINDRENEKLFF
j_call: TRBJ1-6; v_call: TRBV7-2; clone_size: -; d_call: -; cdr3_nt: TGTGCCAGCAGCACAAACAGGGTGGGTAATTCACCCCTCCACTTT; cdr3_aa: CASSTNRVGNSPLHF
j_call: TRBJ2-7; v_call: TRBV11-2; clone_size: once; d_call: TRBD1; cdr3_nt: TGTGCCAGCAGCCACAGGGGCTACGAGCAGTACTTC; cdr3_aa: CASSHRGYEQYF
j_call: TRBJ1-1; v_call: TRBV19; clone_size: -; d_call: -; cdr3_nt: TGTGCCAGTAGTACAGGGTTGAACACTGAAGCTTTCTTT; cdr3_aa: CASSTGLNTEAFF
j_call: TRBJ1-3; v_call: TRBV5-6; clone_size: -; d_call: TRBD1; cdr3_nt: TGTGCCAGCAGCTTGAGGACAGGTTATAGAAACACCATATATTTT; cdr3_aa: CASSLRTGYRNTIYF
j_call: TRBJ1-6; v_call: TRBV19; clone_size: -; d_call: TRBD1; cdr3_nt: TGTGCCAGTAGAGGACAGGGGGCGACCTATAATTCACCCCTCCACTTT; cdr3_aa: CASRGQGATYNSPLHF
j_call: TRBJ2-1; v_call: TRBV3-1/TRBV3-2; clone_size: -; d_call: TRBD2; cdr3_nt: TGTGCCAGCAGCCCGTCACAATCCGGGACTAGAGTGAAGCAGTTCTTC; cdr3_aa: CASSPSQSGTRVKQFF
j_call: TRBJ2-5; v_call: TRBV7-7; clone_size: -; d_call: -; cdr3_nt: TGTGCTAGCAGCTTGTACAGGGATAGATCTGAGACCCAGTACTTC; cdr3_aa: CASSLYRDRSETQYF
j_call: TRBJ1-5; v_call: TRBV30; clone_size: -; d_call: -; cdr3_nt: TGTGCCTGGAGTGTGGGGGACTTTAGCAATCAGCCCCAGCATTTT; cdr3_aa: CAWSVGDFSNQPQHF
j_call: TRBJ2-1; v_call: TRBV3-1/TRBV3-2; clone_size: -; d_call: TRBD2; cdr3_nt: TGTGCCAGCAGCCAAGGGCCGGGGGGTATCCACAATGAGCAGTTCTTC; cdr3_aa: CASSQGPGGIHNEQFF
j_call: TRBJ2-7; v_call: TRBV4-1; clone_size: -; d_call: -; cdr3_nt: TGCGCCAGCAGCCAAGATCTTTCCTCCTACGAGCAGTACTTC; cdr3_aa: CASSQDLSSYEQYF
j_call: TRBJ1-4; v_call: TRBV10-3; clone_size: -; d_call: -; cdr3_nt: TGTGCCATCAAAGGGACACCTAATGAAAAACTGTTTTTT; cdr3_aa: CAIKGTPNEKLFF
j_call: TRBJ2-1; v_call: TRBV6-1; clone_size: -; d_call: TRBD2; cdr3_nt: TGTGCCAGCAGCATTAGCGGGGGGTCCTACAATGAGCAGTTCTTC; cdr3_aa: CASSISGGSYNEQFF
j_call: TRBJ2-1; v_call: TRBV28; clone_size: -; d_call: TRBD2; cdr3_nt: TGTGCCAGCAGATTGGCGGGGGGTGCCGTCTACAATGAGCAGTTCTTC; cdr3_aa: CASRLAGGAVYNEQFF
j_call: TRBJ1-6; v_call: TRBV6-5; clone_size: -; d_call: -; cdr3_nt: TGTGCCTCCCTAAGACGACAGCGTAATTCACCCCTCCACTTT; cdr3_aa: CASLRRQRNSPLHF
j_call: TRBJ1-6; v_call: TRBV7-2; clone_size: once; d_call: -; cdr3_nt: TGTGCCAGCAGCTTAGTTCGGAGCTCCTATAATTCACCCCTCCACTTT; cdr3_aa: CASSLVRSSYNSPLHF
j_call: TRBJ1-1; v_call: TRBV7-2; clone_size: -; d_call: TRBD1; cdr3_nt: TGTGCCAGCAGCACATCCGGGACAGATTTCACTGAAGCTTTCTTT; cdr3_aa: CASSTSGTDFTEAFF
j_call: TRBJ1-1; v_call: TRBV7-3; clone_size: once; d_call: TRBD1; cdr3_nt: TGTGCCAGCAGCTTGTTACCCCAGGGGGCTAGCACTGAAGCTTTCTTT; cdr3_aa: CASSLLPQGASTEAFF
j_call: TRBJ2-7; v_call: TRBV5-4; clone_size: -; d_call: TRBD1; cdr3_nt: TGTGCCAGCAGCTTACAGGGGTACGAGCAGTACTTC; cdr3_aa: CASSLQGYEQYF
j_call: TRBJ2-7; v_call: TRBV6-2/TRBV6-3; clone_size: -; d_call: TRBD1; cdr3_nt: TGTGCCAGCAGTACAGGGGACGCCACCTACGAGCAGTACTTC; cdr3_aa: CASSTGDATYEQYF
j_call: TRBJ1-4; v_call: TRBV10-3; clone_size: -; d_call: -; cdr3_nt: TGTGCCATCAGCGACCAGGGCGAAAAGAATGAAAAACTGTTTTTT; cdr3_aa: CAISDQGEKNEKLFF
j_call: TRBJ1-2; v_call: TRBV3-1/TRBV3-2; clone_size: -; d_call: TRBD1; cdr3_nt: TGTGCCAGCAGCCAGGGACAGGGGGCGACGGGCACCTTC; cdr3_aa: CASSQGQGATGTF
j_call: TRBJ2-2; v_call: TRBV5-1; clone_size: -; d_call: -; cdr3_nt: TGCGCCAGCAGCTTAGGTGTGGGGCCCACCGGGGAGCTGTTTTTT; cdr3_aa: CASSLGVGPTGELFF
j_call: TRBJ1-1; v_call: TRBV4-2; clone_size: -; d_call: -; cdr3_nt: TGTGCCAGCAGCCAACACGCTCAGGTGTCCTCTGAAGCTTTCTTT; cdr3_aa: CASSQHAQVSSEAFF
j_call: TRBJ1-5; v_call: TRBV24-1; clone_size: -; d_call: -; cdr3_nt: TGTGCCACCAGTGACGAGGCGGGCAATCAGCCCCAGCATTTT; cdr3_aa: CATSDEAGNQPQHF
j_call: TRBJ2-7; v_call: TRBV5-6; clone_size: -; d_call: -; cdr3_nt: TGTGCCAGCAGCTTGGCCCTTGCGATCGAGCAGTACTTC; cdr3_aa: CASSLALAIEQYF
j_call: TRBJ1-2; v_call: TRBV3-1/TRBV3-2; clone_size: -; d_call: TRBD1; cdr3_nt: TGTGCCAGCAGCCCAGAACAGGGGGCGCAAGCCTATGGCTACACCTTC; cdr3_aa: CASSPEQGAQAYGYTF
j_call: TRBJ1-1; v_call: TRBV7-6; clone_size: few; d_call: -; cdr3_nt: TGTGCCAGCAGCTTAGTCGTAGTTGGAGGAAACACTGAAGCTTTCTTT; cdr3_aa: CASSLVVVGGNTEAFF
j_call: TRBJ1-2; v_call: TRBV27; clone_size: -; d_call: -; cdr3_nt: TGTGCCAGCAGTTTGAACAGGGAAACGAGTTACACCTTC; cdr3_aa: CASSLNRETSYTF
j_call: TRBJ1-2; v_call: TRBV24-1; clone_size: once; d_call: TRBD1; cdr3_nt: TGTGCCACCAGTGATCCACGGACAGGCTACTATGGCTACACCTTC; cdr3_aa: CATSDPRTGYYGYTF
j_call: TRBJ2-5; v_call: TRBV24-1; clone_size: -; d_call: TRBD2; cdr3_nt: TGTGCCACCAGTGAGATGGGAGCGGGGAATCAAGAGACCCAGTACTTC; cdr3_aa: CATSEMGAGNQETQYF